This T cell receptor beta chain was sequenced for a study of T-cell reconstitution after alpha-beta-depleted transplantation in children. With V trimmed by 3 bases and J by 4 bases, 8 bases remained unmatched. This CDR3 is 14 amino acids long. Germline V gene sequence: CDR1 DFQATT, CDR2 SNEGSKA (reference sequence). Preparation of the TCRbeta library was carried out with unique molecular identifiers. TCRdb called the PCR reads again in MiXCR, with one record for every CDR3 protein. The sample shows about 350,000 distinct CDR3 sequences, about an eighth of them seen only once. This clonotype was found a few times.

The source material was PBMCs, sampled from the stem cell graft. The clonotype originates from a human donor who donated a stem cell graft to a child with Fanconi anemia. J is TRBJ1-2 and V is TRBV20-1; 7 nucleotides match TRBD1. The CDR3 is CSASSGQEAYGYTF. CDR3 sequence (DNA): TGCAGTGCTAGTTCAGGACAGGAGGCCTATGGCTACACCTTC.